The clone carrying this T cell receptor beta chain has just a few counts. Antigen: not known. Production of TCR cDNA was by 5'RACE template switching, which also added a universal primer site and UMIs. TCRdb re-called the 5' RACE reads with MiXCR, one entry per CDR3 protein. The table shows more than 95,000 distinct CDR3 sequences, with almost 9% occurring only once. The data are from a study of T cells after yellow fever vaccination. At the level of the study: The fractions with low cell numbers were processed using SMART-Seq v4 Ultra Low Input.

Notes on the study in general: Post-booster reappearance was seen for most primary-vaccination clones (about 96% CD4, 80% to 90% CD8).

Looked up from germline, CDR1 is MNHEY and CDR2 is SMNVEV (reference sequence). With V trimmed by 3 bases and J by 1 base, 1 base remained unmatched. CDR3 length: 15 residues. Material: CD8+ T cells sorted from PBMCs, obtained on the day of the yellow fever booster vaccination. The receptor comes from a man younger than 30 who received the YFV17D yellow fever vaccine. The chain combines TRBV27 with TRBJ1-5; TRBD1 matches 9 bases. CDR3 nucleotides: TGTGCCAGCAGTTTGGACAGGGGAAGCAATCAGCCCCAGCATTTT. It encodes CASSLDRGSNQPQHF.